What follows are 26 T cell receptor beta chains derived from one specimen sequenced in a study of post-analysis software for immune sequencing data (dated by TCRdb to about 2015). What the research found in general, with its limitations: Four to six TRBV segments, including TRBV5-6, TRBV5-1 and TRBV20-1, were significantly more frequent in patients than controls.

Library preparation used PCR. The listed sequencing device is Illumina HiSeq 2500. Unique molecular identifiers were incorporated into TCR beta cDNA libraries to reduce PCR and sequencing biases. TCRdb reprocessing: public reads trimmed at Q25 with fastp, clones called with MiXCR, in-frame beta chains kept. When rows share a CDR3 protein, they turn into one entry using the most common DNA and genes. The sample records 650,000 to 850,000 distinct CDR3 sequences, roughly 50% of which are singletons. Approximately 4.4% of the sample is taken by the ten largest. No antigen is known for these receptors. Material for sequencing was blood. The origin of the receptors is a girl aged 5 to 17 with multiple sclerosis.

Concerning this clonotype: Likely a read error: the CDR3 ends without its conserved phenylalanine or tryptophan. The V and J genes are TRBV12-5 and TRBJ2-3; no clear D. This CDR3 is 15 amino acids long. Germline loops: CDR1 LGHNT, CDR2 FRNRAP. The V and J ends lost 5 bases and 1 base respectively, with 13 bases between them. The CDR3 DNA reads as TGTGCTAGTGGTCTCGCTTTTGGGGGCACAGATACGCAGTATGTT. Its protein is CASGLAFGGTDTQYV.

This clonotype was seen just once. The CDR3 bases are TGCGCCAGCAGCTTGGGCCTCCGTATCTACGAGCAGTACTTC. Encoded protein: CASSLGLRIYEQYF. J is TRBJ2-4 and V is TRBV5-1; D not certain. The assigned J gene may be wrong: the sequence end matches TRBJ2-7 better. Germline V CDR1 and CDR2: SGHRS, YFSETQ. This CDR3 is built from 14 residues.

This chain connects TRBV9 to TRBJ2-1; possibly TRBD2 for D (5 bases). The CDR3 has 15 amino acids. Germline lookup yields CDR1 SGDLS and CDR2 YYNGEE. V lost 1 base and J lost 10, with 18 bases in between. The CDR3 loop is CASSVNGELGAEQFF. In nucleotides, the CDR3 is TGTGCCAGCAGCGTAAACGGGGAATTAGGCGCGGAGCAGTTCTTC.

This clonotype has just a few counts. The gene calls are TRBV3-1 and TRBJ2-6; D is uncertain. Germline V gives CDR1 LGHDT, CDR2 YNNKEL (reference sequence). Trimming took off 1 base at V and 2 bases at J, with 9 bases between the two ends. CDR3 size: 16 residues. CDR3 protein: CASSQVRSAGANVLTF. The DNA of the CDR3 is TGTGCCAGCAGCCAAGTAAGGTCGGCTGGGGCCAACGTCCTGACTTTC.

This chain uses TRBV7-2 with TRBJ2-4, with D unclear. Trimming cost V 1 base and J 7 bases, with 11 bases left between them. CDR3 length: 14 residues. Germline assignment: CDR1 SGHTA and CDR2 FQGNSA. The CDR3 sequence: CASSLVLVGNIQYF. CDR3 DNA: TGTGCCAGCAGCTTAGTTTTGGTGGGGAACATTCAGTACTTC.

In this sample, this clonotype turned up many times. Relative to the germline gene, one junction end is altered; a read error may explain this. The chain recombines TRBV5-1 with TRBJ2-5; 13 bases map to TRBD2. The CDR3 loop spans 15 amino acids. The V gene's germline CDR1 is SGHRS and CDR2 YFSETQ. The CDR3 bases are TGTGCCAGCAGCCCGGGACTAGCGGGGCAAGAGACCCAGTACTTC. Protein: CASSPGLAGQETQYF.

V is TRBV4-2 and J is TRBJ2-3, with TRBD2 identical over 8 bases. V shed 0 bases and J 2 bases; nucleotides not matched to a gene: 7. CDR1 LGHNA and CDR2 YNFKEQ come from the germline V gene. The length of the CDR3 is 17 residues. The CDR3 region is CASSQDGLAPYTDTQYF. The CDR3 DNA is TGTGCCAGCAGCCAAGATGGACTAGCTCCCTACACAGATACGCAGTATTTT.

The chain employs TRBV7-9 and TRBJ2-7; D is ambiguous. CDR1 SEHNR and CDR2 FQNEAQ come from the germline V gene (reference sequence). Trimming took off 5 bases at V and 5 bases at J, with 16 bases between the two ends. The CDR3 length is 14 residues. The chain's CDR3 is CASSGPLGLNEQYF. The CDR3 DNA sequence: TGTGCCAGCAGCGGCCCCCTGGGCCTCAACGAGCAGTACTTC.

This clonotype was counted once. V and J are TRBV5-1 and TRBJ1-2; D not certain. V was shortened by 5 bases and J by 4 bases, with 18 bases between the two germline ends. The CDR3 contains 15 residues. Per the germline V gene, CDR1 is SGHRS and CDR2 is YFSETQ. Written as DNA, the CDR3 is TGCGCCAGCAGTACGGGCCTCCCAGCCAGCTATGGCTACACCTTC. Encoded protein: CASSTGLPASYGYTF.

CDR3 protein: CASSLAGHNTGELFF. The CDR3 DNA reads as TGCGCCAGCAGCCTAGCGGGCCATAACACCGGGGAGCTGTTTTTT. This sequence joins TRBV5-1 and TRBJ2-2; 8 bases align to TRBD2. CDR1 and CDR2 from the germline V gene are SGHRS and YFSETQ. CDR3 length equals 15 residues. Unmatched junction bases numbered 4, after V lost 4 bases and J lost 2 bases.

Comment on this clonotype: One junction end disagrees with the germline gene, perhaps due to a read error. The chain carries TRBV29-1 and TRBJ2-7; 8 bases line up with TRBD1. The CDR3 totals 13 residues. CDR1 and CDR2 from the germline V gene are SQVTM and ANQGSEA. CDR3 DNA sequence: TGCAGCGTTGGACAGGGGCCAGACTACGAGCGGTACTTC. Encoded protein: CSVGQGPDYERYF.

This clonotype has only a few counts. The CDR3 ends on some other residue instead of the conserved phenylalanine or tryptophan, so this is likely a read error. J is TRBJ2-4 and V is TRBV29-1; D may be TRBD1 or TRBD2 (5 bases each). The CDR3 extends over 14 amino acids. Germline V CDR1 and CDR2: SQVTM, ANQGSEA. V dropped 4 bases and J dropped 2 bases, with 12 bases sitting between them. The chain's CDR3 is CSVVVRGTKNIQYL. DNA for the CDR3: TGCAGCGTTGTGGTGAGGGGAACCAAAAACATTCAGTACCTC.

This clonotype was seen a few times. The CDR3, as DNA: TGTGCCAGCAGCCAAGGGGCGACTGGAACCTACGAGCAGTACTTC. Its protein product is CASSQGATGTYEQYF. The chain links TRBV14 to TRBJ2-7; D gene uncertain. Germline CDR1 SGHDN, CDR2 FVKESK. The CDR3 sequence is 15 residues long. Trimming pared 1 base from V and 2 bases from J, leaving 12 bases between.

The chain links TRBV20-1 to TRBJ2-1; TRBD2 might be the D (6 bases). Germline V gene lookup returns CDR1 DFQATT and CDR2 SNEGSKA (reference sequence). The CDR3 is made up of 13 amino acids. CDR3 DNA: TGCACCCTGATGCCCGGGGGATCGCATGAGCAGTTCTTC. This translates into CTLMPGGSHEQFF.

The chain recombines TRBV7-8 with TRBJ1-2; 8 positions agree with TRBD1. The CDR3 runs to 17 residues. Germline assignment: CDR1 SGHVS and CDR2 FQNEAQ. Trimming took 5 bases from V and 6 from J; bases not matched to a gene: 17. The CDR3 bases are TGTGCCAGCAGCCCGGATGCCTCGGGACAGGAAATTGATGGCTACACCTTC. Its protein product is CASSPDASGQEIDGYTF.

To note about this clonotype: One end of the junction varies from germline; a read error may be responsible. The chain joins TRBV6-5 to TRBJ2-1; a weak D match, TRBD2 (5 bases). In germline, CDR1 is MNHEY, CDR2 SVGAGI. The CDR3 spans 18 residues. The CDR3 DNA reads TGTGCCAGCAGTTCAGGCCGCCGCATGAGGGCCTCCCACAATGAGCAGTTCTTC. Its translation: CASSSGRRMRASHNEQFF.

This chain connects TRBV7-8 to TRBJ2-7; 8 bases fit TRBD2. V lost 0 bases and J lost 2; bases outside the gene matches: 6. The V gene's germline CDR1 is SGHVS and CDR2 FQNEAQ. This CDR3 spans 16 amino acids. The CDR3 sequence: CASSLATAGGPYEQYF. The DNA for the CDR3 is TGTGCCAGCAGCTTAGCGACGGCGGGGGGCCCCTACGAGCAGTACTTC.

The rearrangement uses TRBV24-1 and TRBJ2-3; 11 bases align to TRBD1. Germline V gives CDR1 KGHDR, CDR2 SFDVKD. The CDR3 is made up of 16 amino acids. V lost 0 bases, J lost 3 bases, and 1 base stayed unmatched. The DNA for the CDR3 is TGTGCCACCAGTGATTTGGGGACAGGGGGGACAGATACGCAGTATTTT. It translates to CATSDLGTGGTDTQYF.

The rearrangement links TRBV12-3 or TRBV12-4 to TRBJ2-2; no definite D call. The CDR3 is made up of 12 amino acids. The germline V and J ends were trimmed by 6 bases and 4 bases, with 6 bases remaining between them. This CDR3 reads CASSGPTGELFF. In DNA form, the CDR3 reads TGTGCCAGCAGCGGGCCCACCGGGGAGCTGTTTTTT.

The gene calls are TRBV7-2 and TRBJ2-4; weak D call: TRBD2 (6 bases). Between the trimmed V and J ends, which lost 4 bases and 7 bases, there was a span of 20 bases. From germline, CDR1 is SGHTA and CDR2 FQGNSA. The CDR3 sequence is 16 residues long. The CDR3 sequence: CASSSMGGGAGNIQYF. The CDR3 DNA reads TGTGCCAGCAGCTCCATGGGCGGAGGGGCGGGGAACATTCAGTACTTC.

The chain has TRBV21-1 and TRBJ2-7; the table's TRBD1 call for D was not verified on the DNA. TRBV21-1 is marked as a pseudogene. The CDR3 spans 16 residues. As DNA, the CDR3 is TGTGCCAGCAGTAACCGCCGGGACAGGACAACCTACGAGCAGTACTTC. Translated: CASSNRRDRTTYEQYF.

The chain recombines TRBV3-1 with TRBJ2-1; perhaps TRBD1 as D (6 bases). The V gene lost 5 bases and the J gene lost 0 bases, with 11 bases spanning the gap. Looked up from germline, CDR1 is LGHDT and CDR2 is YNNKEL (reference sequence). CDR3 size: 15 residues. In nucleotides, the CDR3 is TGTGCCAGCAGCACAAACAGGGACTCCTACAATGAGCAGTTCTTC. Residues: CASSTNRDSYNEQFF.

The V gene is TRBV20-1, the J gene TRBJ2-7, with TRBD1 matching over 9 bases. V trimming: 1 base; J trimming: 4 bases; junction bases outside the gene matches: 5. Germline V gene data show CDR1 as DFQATT and CDR2 as SNEGSKA (reference sequence). The CDR3 covers 14 residues. The CDR3 here is CSARAGQGGYEQYF. The CDR3 DNA reads as TGCAGTGCTAGAGCGGGACAGGGAGGTTACGAGCAGTACTTC.

This chain uses TRBV27 with TRBJ2-7, with D possibly TRBD1 on 6 matching bases. The CDR3 contains 15 residues. The germline V gene encodes CDR1 MNHEY and CDR2 SMNVEV (reference sequence). V lost 5 bases, J lost 1 base, and 15 bases lay in between. In DNA, the CDR3 is TGTGCCAGCAGTCCTTGGGGGCAAGGGTCCTACGAGCAGTACTTC. Protein: CASSPWGQGSYEQYF.

The chain joins TRBV5-1 to TRBJ2-1, with 7 bases that match TRBD2. This CDR3 has 17 residues. V lost 3 bases, J lost 0 bases, and 9 bases stayed unmatched. Germline-derived CDR1 and CDR2 are SGHRS and YFSETQ. The DNA of the CDR3 is TGCGCCAGCAGCTCCGGACTAGTTGTAGGCTCCTACAATGAGCAGTTCTTC. Amino acid sequence: CASSSGLVVGSYNEQFF.

The J gene is TRBJ2-1, the V gene TRBV11-1; 9 bases align to TRBD2. The CDR3 contains 15 residues. The J segment lost 2 bases and the V segment lost 6 bases, leaving 5 bases of the junction unmatched. The germline V gene has CDR1 SGHAT and CDR2 FQDESV (reference sequence). The CDR3 DNA is TGTGCCAGCAGGGTTAGCGGGGGACCCTACAATGAGCAGTTCTTC. Its protein product is CASRVSGGPYNEQFF.